This TCR beta chain is drawn from a study of shared T cell receptors in the human thymus. The germline V gene has CDR1 MNHNS and CDR2 SASEGT. CDR3 size: 16 residues. V lost 3 bases and J lost 5, with 19 bases in between. This clone was seen a few times. Data came from immunoSEQ multiplex PCR; TCRdb stores just in-frame clones and leaves some out. The sample yields 650,000 to 950,000 clones, approximately 83% seen once. Separately, the same data were catalogued under a study of human thymus T cells. From that study: Healthy Finnish infants undergoing corrective surgery for congenital heart defects were used as donors. Thymus tissue was removed during corrective cardiac surgery. In thymic and blood repertoires alike, V and J usage looked biased.

The V gene is TRBV6-1, the J gene TRBJ2-5, with a possible D match to TRBD2 (7 bases). This TCR was recovered from a girl in the first two years of life with a congenital heart defect. The sample was thymocytes. CDR3 coding DNA: TGTGCCAGCAGTGATTTGGAGGGGGGGCGTTGGGAGACCCAGTACTTC. It is translated as CASSDLEGGRWETQYF.